These T cell receptor beta chains were read from a single sample in a study of cytomegalovirus exposure and HLA in healthy donors. Repertoires were generated with immunoSEQ multiplex PCR, while TCRdb's copy carries only in-frame clones and drops some. The sample carries about 130,000 clones, 70% to 80% recorded once. Sequencing input: PBMCs. The source is a young man in good health and CMV-seronegative. CDR3s include the opening cysteine and the closing phenylalanine or tryptophan. The D gene is left open where the match is weak. Clone size is given for some rows only: seen once, a few or many times, or a class if the clone is expanded.

size	V	J	D	length	DNA	CDR3
-	TRBV28	TRBJ2-4	TRBD1	13	TGTGCCAGCAGCGCCCCAGGGGGAAACATTCAGTACTTC	CASSAPGGNIQYF
-	TRBV30	TRBJ2-1	TRBD2	11	TGTGCCTGGAGTGGCGGGAGGGCGACCTTCTTC	CAWSGGRATFF
-	TRBV1	TRBJ2-6	-	18	TGCACCAGCAGCCAAGATGACGAAACAGTGACCGGGGCCAACGTCCTGACTTTC	CTSSQDDETVTGANVLTF
-	TRBV7-2	TRBJ2-4	TRBD2	19	TGTGCCAGCAGCTTAGTGGTGACTAGCGGTTGGGGGGCCAAAAACATTCAGTACTTC	CASSLVVTSGWGAKNIQYF
-	TRBV11-2	TRBJ2-7	TRBD2	13	TGTGCCAGCAGCTTGGGGACTAGTTACGAGCAGTACTTC	CASSLGTSYEQYF
-	TRBV7-2	TRBJ1-3	TRBD1	16	TGTGCCAGCAGCCCGGCGACAGGGGATGCTGGAAACACCATATATTTT	CASSPATGDAGNTIYF
once	TRBV11-2	TRBJ2-3	TRBD2	16	TGTGCCAGCAGCTCCGGGACTAGCGGGAAAACAGATACGCAGTATTTT	CASSSGTSGKTDTQYF
-	TRBV7-9	TRBJ2-2	TRBD2	17	TGTGCCAGCAGCTTAGGGGGGCTAGCGGGAGCAACAGGGGAGCTGTTTTTT	CASSLGGLAGATGELFF
-	TRBV7-9	TRBJ2-1	TRBD1	18	TGTGCCAGCAGCTTACCTATAAATTCGGGACAGACCTACAATGAGCAGTTCTTC	CASSLPINSGQTYNEQFF
-	TRBV21-1	TRBJ2-7	-	17	TGTGCCAGCAGCAAATCTAGTTTCGGCCAGGGTTTTGCCGAGCAGTACTTC	CASSKSSFGQGFAEQYF
-	TRBV7-2	TRBJ2-7	TRBD2	16	TGTGCCAGCAGCTCCCAGCAGCGGGAGGGCCTCCGCGAGCAGTACTTC	CASSSQQREGLREQYF
-	TRBV28	TRBJ2-5	-	11	TGTGCCAGCAGCGAAGCCCCGACCCAGTACTTC	CASSEAPTQYF
few	TRBV6-1	TRBJ1-5	-	15	TGTGCCAGCAGTCCCAACCAGGTTAATCGTCAGCCCCAGCATTTT	CASSPNQVNRQPQHF
-	TRBV25-1	TRBJ2-7	TRBD2	14	TGTGCCACCTCACTCAGCGGGACCTCCTACGAGCAGTACTTC	CATSLSGTSYEQYF
-	TRBV4-2	TRBJ2-7	TRBD2	15	TGTGCCAGCAGCCAAGATACTAGCGGGAGTTCCGAGCAGTACTTC	CASSQDTSGSSEQYF
-	TRBV5-1	TRBJ2-4	TRBD1	15	TGCGCCAGCAGCGCCCTAGGGACAGGGCAAAACATTCAGTACTTC	CASSALGTGQNIQYF
-	TRBV5-1	TRBJ1-6	-	17	TGCGCCAGCAGCCCCAGGGCGGGAAGCGCCTATAATTCACCCCTCCACTTT	CASSPRAGSAYNSPLHF
few	TRBV21-1	TRBJ1-2	-	15	TGTGCCAGCAGCAAAAAAGGCAGGGGATCCTATGGCTACACCTTC	CASSKKGRGSYGYTF
-	TRBV9	TRBJ1-2	-	13	TGTGCCAGCAGCGTTACATCTAACTATGGCTACACCTTC	CASSVTSNYGYTF
-	TRBV30	TRBJ2-3	-	14	TGTGCCTGGGCGCGGGGGCGAATGACAGATACGCAGTATTTT	CAWARGRMTDTQYF
-	TRBV29-1	TRBJ2-7	TRBD1	14	TGCAGCGTTGCCCCCCGGGCAGGGGGCTACGAGCAGTACTTC	CSVAPRAGGYEQYF
-	TRBV18	TRBJ2-2	-	12	TGTGCCAGCTCAGCGCGGGGCGGGGAGCTGTTTTTT	CASSARGGELFF
few	TRBV14	TRBJ1-6	-	14	TGTGCCAGCAGTCAGGGACTGCGAAATTCACCCCTCCACTTT	CASSQGLRNSPLHF
-	TRBV30	TRBJ1-1	-	15	TGTGCCTGGAGTGTATTGAAGGGGACTTGGACTGAAGCTTTCTTT	CAWSVLKGTWTEAFF
-	TRBV27	TRBJ1-2	-	13	TGTGCCAGCAGTTCGGGGGGCCCCTATGGCTACACCTTC	CASSSGGPYGYTF
-	TRBV7-9	TRBJ2-1	TRBD2	16	TGTTCCAGCAGCTTAGATCGGGCGGGGGGAGTCAATGAGCAGTTCTTC	CSSSLDRAGGVNEQFF
-	TRBV29-1	TRBJ2-2	-	12	TGCAGCGTTGGACATACCACCGGGGAGCTGTTTTTT	CSVGHTTGELFF
few	TRBV5-1	TRBJ2-1	TRBD2	16	TGCGCCAGCAGCTCGGTCCTAGCGGGAGGGCCCAATGAGCAGTTCTTC	CASSSVLAGGPNEQFF
-	TRBV19	TRBJ1-5	-	17	TGTGCCAGTAGTCCTTACTTGCCACTGAATAGCAATCAGCCCCAGCATTTT	CASSPYLPLNSNQPQHF
-	TRBV28	TRBJ2-1	-	13	TGTGCCAGCAGCCTTGACTGGAAAAATGAGCAGTTCTTC	CASSLDWKNEQFF
-	TRBV11-1	TRBJ2-7	TRBD1	15	TGTGCCAGCAGCTTACAACAGGGGATTGCCTACGAGCAGTACTTC	CASSLQQGIAYEQYF
-	TRBV29-1	TRBJ2-5	TRBD1	13	TGCAGCGTCGGACAGGGGGCTCATGAGACCCAGTACTTC	CSVGQGAHETQYF
few	TRBV6-4	TRBJ2-1	TRBD1	15	TGTGCCAGCAGTGACACAGGGGGCTCCTACAATGAGCAGTTCTTC	CASSDTGGSYNEQFF
-	TRBV7-9	TRBJ2-3	-	15	TGTGCCAGCAACCACGGATCGGGAGAGGGAGATACGCAGTATTTT	CASNHGSGEGDTQYF
once	TRBV11-3	TRBJ2-1	-	13	TGTGCCAGCAGCCCCCCAAGGGGTACAGTTCAGTTCTTC	CASSPPRGTVQFF
-	TRBV7-9	TRBJ2-2	-	13	TGTGCCAGCATCGGAGGTACCTGGGGGGAGCTGTTTTTT	CASIGGTWGELFF
-	TRBV5-1	TRBJ1-1	-	17	TGCGCCAGCAGCTTGGGGGGCAGGCTTCCGCAGGACACTGAAGCTTTCTTT	CASSLGGRLPQDTEAFF
-	TRBV6-5	TRBJ1-3	-	15	TGTGCCAGCAGTTACCAGGGAAGGATCGGAAACACCATATATTTT	CASSYQGRIGNTIYF
-	TRBV19	TRBJ2-5	TRBD1	14	TGTGCCAGTAGCGCCGGGACAGGGCGGGAGACCCAGTACTTC	CASSAGTGRETQYF
few	TRBV18	TRBJ1-1	-	14	TGTGCCAGCTCACCACCGGGGAGGAACACTGAAGCTTTCTTT	CASSPPGRNTEAFF
few	TRBV4-2	TRBJ2-5	TRBD2	17	TGTGCCAGCAGCCAAGATTCCGCTCGCGGGAGTGGGGAGACCCAGTACTTC	CASSQDSARGSGETQYF